These 17 T cell receptor beta chains were sequenced from one sample in a study of blood T cells in healthy people across ages. Primed by a sample-barcoded 5' primer and a J-beta primer mix, a second PCR proceeded for 7 to 11 cycles. TCRdb reprocessed the 5' RACE reads via MiXCR and lists one record per CDR3 protein. The table includes roughly 800,000 distinct CDR3 sequences, 55% to 75% detected once. The sample consisted of blood. Receptors were obtained from a man aged 25 to 40 in good health.

The V and J genes are TRBV5-4 and TRBJ2-3; 13 bases agree with TRBD2. CDR3 size: 16 residues. Germline lookup yields CDR1 SGHNT and CDR2 YYREEE (reference sequence). Trimming cost V 2 bases and J 2 bases; bases outside gene matches: 2. The CDR3 is CASSFGTSGVTDTQYF. DNA for the CDR3: TGTGCCAGCAGCTTCGGGACTAGCGGGGTCACAGATACGCAGTATTTT.

This clonotype showed up just once. The chain joins TRBV4-3 to TRBJ2-3, with D uncertain. The CDR3 runs to 14 residues. Germline lookup yields CDR1 LGHNA and CDR2 YSLEER. Trimming shortened V by 0 bases and J by 4 bases, and 8 bases separated the two germline ends. The CDR3: CASSQDRNSDTQYF. Here the CDR3 DNA reads TGCGCCAGCAGCCAAGATCGGAACTCAGATACGCAGTATTTT.

The chain couples TRBV15 to TRBJ2-7; tentatively, D is TRBD2 (5 bases). This CDR3 spans 14 amino acids. Germline V gene sequence: CDR1 LNHNV, CDR2 YYDKDF (reference sequence). The CDR3 DNA follows: TGTGTCACTAGTCGTCGTATCCCCTACGACGAGCAGTACTTC. Amino acid sequence: CVTSRRIPYDEQYF.

CDR3 sequence reads: CAWRQAGNYGYTF. The CDR3 DNA is TGTGCCTGGAGACAGGCGGGGAACTATGGCTACACCTTC. This chain uses TRBV30 with TRBJ1-2; D may be TRBD1 (5 bases). The CDR3 sequence is 13 residues long. Trimming stripped 3 bases from V and 2 bases from J, with 10 bases between. CDR1 and CDR2 (germline): GTSNPN, SVGIG (reference sequence).

V gene TRBV2 combines with J gene TRBJ2-3; D gene uncertain. The germline V gene encodes CDR1 SNHLY and CDR2 FYNNEI. Trimming cost V 5 bases and J 6 bases, with 12 bases left between them. The CDR3 is made up of 13 amino acids. The CDR3 DNA sequence: TGTGCCAGCAGTAGGGAAGTAAGGGATACGCAGTATTTT. It yields the protein CASSREVRDTQYF.

The V and J genes are TRBV20-1 and TRBJ2-5, with 9 bases lining up with TRBD2. Germline CDR1 reads DFQATT; CDR2 reads SNEGSKA (reference sequence). The trim removed 5 bases at V and 5 bases at J, leaving 12 bases unmatched. The CDR3 runs 15 residues. In nucleotides, the CDR3 is TGCAGTGCTTCCATCTCCTCTACTAGCGGGGAGACCCAGTACTTC. Translating gives CSASISSTSGETQYF.

This rearrangement joins TRBV5-1 to TRBJ2-1, with D tentatively TRBD1 or TRBD2 (5 bases each). V shed 7 bases and J shed 8 bases, with 13 bases lying between them. The germline CDR1 and CDR2 sequences are SGHRS and YFSETQ. This CDR3 is built from 12 residues. The CDR3 loop reads CASSQGDDEQFF. In DNA, the CDR3 is TGCGCCAGCTCGCAAGGGGACGATGAGCAGTTCTTC.

In its sample, this clonotype was seen a few times. The chain couples TRBV28 to TRBJ2-5, with D uncertain. Germline V gene lookup returns CDR1 MDHEN and CDR2 SYDVKM. Trimming took off 3 bases at V and 11 bases at J, with 13 bases between the two ends. This CDR3 is built from 12 residues. The CDR3 nucleotides read TGTGCCAGCAGTTTCCTCTACAATGAGCAGTACTTC. This encodes CASSFLYNEQYF.

This clonotype was seen only once. V gene TRBV9 combines with J gene TRBJ2-3, with D uncertain. V was trimmed by 3 bases and J by 1 base, leaving 12 bases between them. This CDR3 spans 15 amino acids. Germline values: CDR1 SGDLS, CDR2 YYNGEE. The CDR3 sequence is CASSGPRWGTDTQYF. CDR3 sequence (DNA): TGTGCCAGCAGCGGCCCTAGGTGGGGCACAGATACGCAGTATTTT.

This clonotype was seen a single time. The gene calls are TRBV6-6 and TRBJ1-2; D ambiguous. Germline CDR1 is MNHNY and CDR2 is SVGAGI (reference sequence). Deletions cut 4 bases from V and 4 bases from J, with 16 bases between. CDR3 length: 15 amino acids. CDR3 DNA: TGTGCCAGCAGTTCGTCGCCGCCTCATTCCTATGGCTACACCTTC. This encodes CASSSSPPHSYGYTF.

The V gene is TRBV2, the J gene TRBJ2-7; TRBD2 agrees at 9 bases. The CDR3 contains 13 residues. V lost 7 bases to trimming and J lost 12 bases; unmatched junction nucleotides: 13. CDR1 SNHLY and CDR2 FYNNEI come from the germline V gene. CDR3 nucleotide sequence: TGTGCCAGCAAAGGGACTAGCTTGGGTCATTGGTACTTC. Translating gives CASKGTSLGHWYF.

The chain combines TRBV29-1 with TRBJ2-7; perhaps TRBD1 as D (6 bases). CDR3 length: 14 residues. Trimming left V 4 bases short and J 2 bases short, with 15 bases between. CDR1 and CDR2 from the germline V gene are SQVTM and ANQGSEA. CDR3 residues: CSVVGGRAPYEQYF. In DNA, the CDR3 is TGCAGCGTTGTTGGGGGCAGAGCCCCCTACGAGCAGTACTTC.

This clonotype appeared once. The chain links TRBV2 to TRBJ2-3; possible D gene TRBD2, 5 bases. The CDR3 length is 12 residues. Germline CDR1 is SNHLY and CDR2 is FYNNEI. V gave up 4 bases and J gave up 8 bases, with 10 bases separating them. CDR3 amino acids: CASSGQGGTQYF. CDR3 nucleotide sequence: TGTGCCAGCAGTGGCCAAGGAGGTACGCAGTATTTT.

This clonotype turned up a few times. The chain recombines TRBV20-1 with TRBJ2-1, with TRBD2 identical over 13 bases. With V trimmed by 5 bases and J by 9 bases, 4 bases remained unmatched. Germline CDR1 reads DFQATT; CDR2 reads SNEGSKA (reference sequence). The CDR3 sequence is 13 residues long. The CDR3 region is CSAGLAGDGEQFF. The CDR3 bases are TGCAGTGCTGGACTAGCGGGAGATGGTGAGCAGTTCTTC.

The chain couples TRBV2 to TRBJ2-3; D gene uncertain. Between the trimmed V and J ends, which lost 6 bases and 2 bases, there was a span of 12 bases. The CDR3 consists of 14 residues. Per germline, CDR1 SNHLY and CDR2 FYNNEI. The CDR3 coding sequence is TGTGCCAGCAGGTCGAGACGAATCACAGATACGCAGTATTTT. It yields the protein CASRSRRITDTQYF.

In this sample, this clonotype turned up many times. The chain uses TRBV15 and TRBJ1-2; perhaps TRBD1 as D (6 bases). This CDR3 comprises 13 residues. In germline, CDR1 is LNHNV, CDR2 YYDKDF (reference sequence). Trimming removed 1 base at V and 4 bases at J, with 7 bases between. The DNA of the CDR3 is TGTGCCACCAGCAGAGCGACAGGCTATGGCTACACCTTC. This translates into CATSRATGYGYTF.

The chain joins TRBV20-1 to TRBJ2-1; possibly TRBD2 for D (6 bases). Germline CDR1 DFQATT, CDR2 SNEGSKA (reference sequence). V was trimmed by 0 bases and J by 6 bases, leaving 18 bases between them. The CDR3 has 16 amino acids. The CDR3 loop is CSARDSGGGRPNEQFF. The CDR3, as DNA: TGCAGTGCTAGAGATTCCGGGGGAGGCCGGCCCAATGAGCAGTTCTTC.